The present T cell receptor (beta chain) was sequenced within a study of PD-1 blockade in classical Hodgkin lymphoma. Study as a whole: Intravenous delivery of nivolumab at 3 mg/kg to patients occurred every 2 weeks.

Trimming left V 3 bases short and J 0 bases short, with 6 bases between. This CDR3 has 15 residues. Looked up from germline, CDR1 is ENHRY and CDR2 is SYGVKD. Generated by immunoSEQ multiplex PCR, the TCRdb table keeps only in-frame clones and is missing some. The sample records some 50,000 clones, around 72% being singletons. A word on this clone: What it binds is not known.

General observations from the study: The study found complete responders had baseline diversity similar to newly diagnosed patients. When set against healthy donors, newly diagnosed patients were reported to show lower baseline TCR diversity.

Exposure to brentuximab vedotin varied, and each patient had relapsed following autologous stem cell transplantation. The material was peripheral blood mononuclear cells (PBMCs), obtained at baseline. The clonotype was recovered from a human donor with classical Hodgkin lymphoma. This chain links TRBV10-3 with TRBJ2-6; TRBD1 might be the D (5 bases). The chain's CDR3 is CAISEGASGANVLTF. The CDR3 region has the DNA TGTGCCATCAGTGAAGGGGCCTCTGGGGCCAACGTCCTGACTTTC.